These 18 T cell receptor beta chains were sequenced from one sample in a study of Ad26.COV2.S vaccination and SARS-CoV-2 variants. TCRdb's table, derived via immunoSEQ multiplex PCR, lists solely in-frame clones and lacks some. The repertoire includes hundreds of thousands of clones, around 88% of them detected once, and about 10% sits in the top ten. Treatment here: 15 to 20 received Ad26.COV2.S at low or high dose, single or two shots; a few received placebo; per-sample allocation not given. Following the first vaccine or placebo injection, samples were taken on day 63. Material: peripheral blood, obtained in a trial of Ad26.COV2.S vaccine versus placebo. These receptors all come from a person between 18 and 59 years old who received the Ad26.COV2.S COVID-19 vaccine or a placebo.

The chain links TRBV2 to TRBJ2-2, with D tentatively TRBD1 (5 bases). The germline V gene has CDR1 SNHLY and CDR2 FYNNEI. The V end was cut by 2 bases, the J end by 6 bases, with 13 bases between. The CDR3 is made up of 15 amino acids. The CDR3, as DNA: TGTGCCAGCAGTGAACAGGGTACCGAGGCCGGGGAGCTGTTTTTT. This sequence encodes CASSEQGTEAGELFF.

The V call is TRBV6-2 or TRBV6-3, the J call TRBJ1-4; D ambiguous. The germline V and J ends were trimmed by 2 bases and 4 bases, with 5 bases remaining between them. Germline CDR1 MNHEY, CDR2 SVGEGT. CDR3 length equals 13 residues. Here the CDR3 DNA reads TGTGCCAGCAGTTACAGCGGTAATGAAAAACTGTTTTTT. Translated: CASSYSGNEKLFF.

The J gene is TRBJ2-7, the V gene TRBV19; TRBD1 aligns across 8 bases. Germline CDR1 reads LNHDA; CDR2 reads SQIVND (reference sequence). V was clipped by 10 bases and J by 5 bases; unmatched bases: 13. The CDR3 is 14 residues long. CDR3 amino acids: CATRGAGGIDEQYF. For the CDR3, the DNA is TGTGCCACTCGTGGGGCAGGGGGCATCGACGAGCAGTACTTC.

This clone showed up just a few times. The chain joins TRBV27 to TRBJ1-3; D possibly corresponds to TRBD1 (6 bases). Trimming shortened V by 2 bases and J by 3 bases, and 20 bases separated the two germline ends. The germline V gene has CDR1 MNHEY and CDR2 SMNVEV (reference sequence). The length of the CDR3 is 18 residues. Written as DNA, the CDR3 is TGTGCCAGCAGTTTACCCTGCCGGGGGGCGAAAGTTGGAAACACCATATATTTT. Translating it yields CASSLPCRGAKVGNTIYF.

The chain has TRBV7-9 and TRBJ2-2; D remains ambiguous. CDR1 and CDR2 from the germline V gene are SEHNR and FQNEAQ (reference sequence). Trimming took 6 bases from V and 6 from J, leaving 14 bases between them. There are 14 residues in the CDR3. Here the CDR3 DNA reads TGTGCCAGCAGTTATGTCCGTACGGCCGGGGAGCTGTTTTTT. Translation: CASSYVRTAGELFF.

The chain is built from TRBV7-3 and TRBJ2-1, with 8 bases lining up with TRBD1. Per the germline V gene, CDR1 is SGHTA and CDR2 is FQGTGA. The CDR3 is 21 residues long. Trimming removed 2 bases from V and 6 bases from J; junction bases left unmatched: 24. CDR3 sequence reads: CASSLYPPLWRLYGTGNEQFF. CDR3 DNA sequence: TGTGCCAGCAGCTTATACCCCCCATTATGGAGGCTGTACGGGACAGGCAATGAGCAGTTCTTC.

This clone was observed a handful of times. The gene calls are TRBV6-2 or TRBV6-3 and TRBJ2-2; weak D call: TRBD2 (6 bases). Per the germline V gene, CDR1 is MNHEY and CDR2 is SVGEGT. CDR3 length equals 14 residues. The V gene lost 2 bases and the J gene lost 6 bases, with 10 bases spanning the gap. DNA for the CDR3: TGTGCCAGCAGTTACAAGGCGGGGTCCGGGGAGCTGTTTTTT. Translating gives CASSYKAGSGELFF.

The gene calls are TRBV11-2 and TRBJ2-5, with D possibly TRBD2 on 6 matching bases. From germline, CDR1 is SGHAT and CDR2 FQNNGV. The CDR3 is 13 residues long. The V gene lost 1 base and the J gene lost 4 bases, with 7 bases spanning the gap. The CDR3 region is CASSLGTIETQYF. The CDR3 coding sequence is TGTGCCAGCAGCTTAGGGACTATAGAGACCCAGTACTTC.

This clone appeared a few times. The chain couples TRBV2 to TRBJ2-2; perhaps TRBD2 as D (6 bases). The V gene's germline CDR1 is SNHLY and CDR2 FYNNEI. The CDR3 sequence is 16 residues long. Trimming left V 4 bases short and J 2 bases short, with 14 bases between. The CDR3 region is CASSAGSSRNTGELFF. CDR3 nucleotide sequence: TGTGCCAGCAGTGCCGGGAGTAGCCGCAACACCGGGGAGCTGTTTTTT.

In its sample, this clone was seen many times. This chain uses TRBV9 with TRBJ1-1; D is unresolved. This CDR3 is 12 amino acids long. Trimming took 4 bases from V and 5 from J, leaving 9 bases between them. Germline-derived CDR1 and CDR2 are SGDLS and YYNGEE. In DNA form, the CDR3 reads TGTGCCAGCAGCCGGTCGGGGACTGAAGCTTTCTTT. This encodes CASSRSGTEAFF.

CDR3 loop: CASRPDRESFGELFF. The CDR3 nucleotides read TGTGCCAGCAGACCGGACAGGGAATCGTTTGGGGAGCTGTTTTTT. V usage is TRBV27 and J usage is TRBJ2-2; 8 nucleotides line up with TRBD1. The germline CDR1 and CDR2 sequences are MNHEY and SMNVEV (reference sequence). J was trimmed by 8 bases and V by 6 bases; bases with no gene match: 11. The CDR3 runs 15 residues.

The chain combines TRBV7-2 with TRBJ1-3, with D possibly matching TRBD1 (5 bases). The V and J ends lost 6 bases and 3 bases respectively, with 9 bases between them. CDR1 SGHTA and CDR2 FQGNSA come from the germline V gene. There are 13 residues in the CDR3. DNA of the CDR3: TGTGCCAGCAGGATGGGGGGTGGAAACACCATATATTTT. Residues: CASRMGGGNTIYF.

This rearrangement joins TRBV11-2 to TRBJ2-3; D unclear. The CDR3 spans 15 residues. Germline assignment: CDR1 SGHAT and CDR2 FQNNGV. Trimming removed 0 bases at V and 4 bases at J, with 11 bases between. Here the CDR3 DNA reads TGTGCCAGCAGCTTAGATTGGGTTTCTCCAGATACGCAGTATTTT. Amino acid sequence: CASSLDWVSPDTQYF.

V is TRBV25-1 and J is TRBJ2-1; D ambiguous. Between the trimmed V and J ends, which lost 5 bases and 3 bases, there was a span of 5 bases. CDR3 length: 12 amino acids. CDR1 MGHDK and CDR2 SYGVNS come from the germline V gene. CDR3 sequence: CASSHGYNEQFF. CDR3 DNA: TGTGCCAGCAGTCATGGCTACAATGAGCAGTTCTTC.

The J gene is TRBJ2-5, the V gene TRBV6-2 or TRBV6-3; the D is unclear. V gave up 0 bases and J gave up 5 bases, with 7 bases separating them. The CDR3 has 13 residues. Germline-derived CDR1 and CDR2 are MNHEY and SVGEGT. Here the CDR3 DNA reads TGTGCCAGCAGTTACTCGCTGGGTGAGACCCAGTACTTC. Its protein product is CASSYSLGETQYF.

V usage is TRBV11-2 and J usage is TRBJ2-5; weak D call: TRBD1 (6 bases). With 6 bases removed from V and 0 bases from J, the gap between germline ends came to 8 bases. CDR3 length: 13 amino acids. Germline values: CDR1 SGHAT, CDR2 FQNNGV. In DNA form, the CDR3 reads TGTGCCAGCAGAGGGGGAAACCAAGAGACCCAGTACTTC. It specifies CASRGGNQETQYF.

This clone was observed a few times. CDR3 bases: TGTGCCAGCAGATACTCGGATACCGGGGAGCTGTTTTTT. It translates to CASRYSDTGELFF. The chain has TRBV7-9 and TRBJ2-2; no firm D call. CDR1 and CDR2 from the germline V gene are SEHNR and FQNEAQ (reference sequence). CDR3 length: 13 amino acids. The V gene lost 6 bases and the J gene lost 5 bases, with 10 bases spanning the gap.

The CDR3 nucleotides read TGTGCCAGCAGCTTCGGCCCCTCTGGGGCCAACGTCCTGACTTTC. It yields the protein CASSFGPSGANVLTF. The V call is TRBV5-5, the J call TRBJ2-6; D ambiguous. V was trimmed by 2 bases and J by 0 bases, leaving 6 bases between them. This CDR3 comprises 15 residues. Germline V lookup: CDR1 SGHKS, CDR2 YYEKEE (reference sequence).